One and the same sample provided the 24 T cell receptor beta chains below, sequenced in a study of HIV-infected children after antiretroviral therapy interruption (dated by TCRdb to about 2019). The sample's treatment or condition label, in plain terms: PENTA 11 planned treatment interruption arm or continuous ART arm. The method was 3' RACE. Sequencing used an Illumina MiSeq. TCR libraries were constructed from RNA with a 3' RACE protocol that used unique molecular identifiers to correct for PCR amplification bias. TCRdb applied fastp at Q25 and MiXCR to the public reads, then kept only in-frame beta chains. Rows with a matching CDR3 protein are joined into one entry that keeps the most common DNA and genes. The sample yields fewer than 20,000 distinct CDR3 sequences; approximately 3.6% were counted once. Approximately 5% of the sample comes from the top ten. The specimen comprised CD45RA+ CD4+ T cells from PBMCs, sampled from a donor given antiretroviral therapy, either interrupted or continuous. Taken with the paper, the label for cell subset or site translates to: naive CD4+ CD45RA+ CD45RO- T cells. The origin of the receptors is a child aged 2 to 17 with HIV.

This clonotype was seen repeatedly, ten times or more. The chain joins TRBV11-2 to TRBJ2-2; 8 bases match TRBD1. Germline V gene lookup returns CDR1 SGHAT and CDR2 FQNNGV. This CDR3 region has 16 residues. The J segment lost 3 bases and the V segment lost 2 bases, leaving 5 bases of the junction unmatched. The CDR3 is CASSLRQGLDTGELFF. The CDR3 region has the DNA TGTGCCAGCAGCTTACGACAGGGGTTAGACACCGGGGAGCTGTTTTTT.

There are a few counts of this clonotype. The chain has TRBV19 and TRBJ1-5, with D tentatively TRBD1 (5 bases). V gave up 3 bases and J gave up 0 bases, with 12 bases separating them. This CDR3 is built from 16 residues. Germline V lookup: CDR1 LNHDA, CDR2 SQIVND (reference sequence). This CDR3 is CASSMMTVYSNQPQHF. The CDR3 region has the DNA TGTGCCAGTAGTATGATGACAGTGTATAGCAATCAGCCCCAGCATTTT. Drawing the rest from reference TRBV19 and TRBJ1-5, the complete variable domain is DGGITQSPKYLFRKEGQNVTLSCEQNLNHDAMYWYRQDPGQGLRLIYYSQIVNDFQKGDIAEGYSVSREKKESFPLTVTSAQKNPTAFYLCASSMMTVYSNQPQHFGDGTRLSIL.

This clonotype occurred many times. This sequence joins TRBV10-2 and TRBJ1-6; 7 nucleotides align to TRBD1. V shed 0 bases and J 11 bases; nucleotides not matched to a gene: 7. Germline V gene data show CDR1 as WSHSY and CDR2 as SAAADI. The CDR3 runs to 15 residues. The CDR3: CASSESPDREAPLHF. CDR3 nucleotides: TGCGCCAGCAGTGAGTCCCCCGACAGGGAGGCACCCCTCCACTTT.

This clonotype was found many times. J is TRBJ2-3 and V is TRBV19; D is ambiguous. The germline CDR1 and CDR2 sequences are LNHDA and SQIVND (reference sequence). V was clipped by 5 bases and J by 3 bases, with 9 bases between them. The CDR3 is 13 residues long. CDR3 coding DNA: TGTGCCAGTAGTGATAGGATTACAGATACGCAGTATTTT. It codes for CASSDRITDTQYF. Filled out from reference TRBV19 and TRBJ2-3, the complete variable domain reads DGGITQSPKYLFRKEGQNVTLSCEQNLNHDAMYWYRQDPGQGLRLIYYSQIVNDFQKGDIAEGYSVSREKKESFPLTVTSAQKNPTAFYLCASSDRITDTQYFGPGTRLTVL.

The rearrangement links TRBV20-1 to TRBJ1-3, with 7 bases aligning to TRBD1. Germline V gene sequence: CDR1 DFQATT, CDR2 SNEGSKA (reference sequence). CDR3 length: 14 amino acids. Unmatched junction bases numbered 3, after V lost 2 bases and J lost 2 bases. Here the CDR3 DNA reads TGCAGTGCTAGACCGGGACAGACTGGAAACACCATATATTTT. This codes for CSARPGQTGNTIYF.

This clonotype has at least ten counts. Here the CDR3 reads CASSVEWNTGEQYF. CDR3 DNA sequence: TGTGCCAGCAGCGTAGAGTGGAATACGGGGGAGCAGTACTTC. J is TRBJ2-7 and V is TRBV9, with D possibly matching TRBD2 (5 bases). The V and J ends lost 0 bases and 7 bases respectively, with 14 bases between them. CDR3 length: 14 residues. Germline V gene lookup returns CDR1 SGDLS and CDR2 YYNGEE.

This sequence joins TRBV5-1 and TRBJ2-7; the match to TRBD1 covers 7 bases. The junction had 3 bases not matched to a gene; V was cut back by 4 bases and J by 2 bases. Germline V gives CDR1 SGHRS, CDR2 YFSETQ. There are 13 residues in the CDR3. CDR3 coding DNA: TGCGCCAGCAGCACGGGACAGACCTACGAGCAGTACTTC. It yields the protein CASSTGQTYEQYF.

The sample holds many counts of this clonotype. The genes are TRBV2 and TRBJ2-7; D is unresolved. Trimming took 10 bases from V and 5 from J, leaving 12 bases between them. Looked up from germline, CDR1 is SNHLY and CDR2 is FYNNEI. The CDR3 has 11 residues. CDR3 DNA sequence: TGTGCCACCGCGAACGTAGACGAGCAGTACTTC. Encoded protein: CATANVDEQYF.

This clonotype has at least ten counts. The chain recombines TRBV10-3 with TRBJ2-3, with 14 bases aligning to TRBD2. Germline V gene lookup returns CDR1 ENHRY and CDR2 SYGVKD. With 5 bases clipped from V and 4 bases from J, the junction kept 11 bases outside the gene matches. This CDR3 region has 18 residues. CDR3 sequence (DNA): TGTGCCATCAGTAGGGGACTAGCGGGAGCGATAGGGGCAGATACGCAGTATTTT. Translated: CAISRGLAGAIGADTQYF.

The sample holds many counts of this clonotype. The chain links TRBV14 to TRBJ1-4; 7 bases fit TRBD1. Germline V gives CDR1 SGHDN, CDR2 FVKESK. The CDR3 loop spans 15 amino acids. J gave up 7 bases and V 1 base, and 6 bases lay outside the gene matches. In nucleotides, the CDR3 is TGTGCCAGCAGCCAAGTATCAAGGGGGCGTGAAAAACTGTTTTTT. Translating gives CASSQVSRGREKLFF.

This clonotype was seen ten or more times. V is TRBV12-3 or TRBV12-4 and J is TRBJ2-7; TRBD2 matches at 7 bases. V trimming: 8 bases; J trimming: 0 bases; junction bases outside the gene matches: 10. The CDR3 has 15 residues. CDR3 in DNA: TGTGCCAGCTCCTCCGGGCGGGGGTCCTCCTACGAGCAGTACTTC. It is translated as CASSSGRGSSYEQYF.

In its sample, this clonotype was seen many times. CDR3 nucleotides: TGCGCCAGCAGCCAGGGACTAGCGGGGAGATCCACAGATACGCAGTATTTT. As protein: CASSQGLAGRSTDTQYF. The rearrangement uses TRBV4-1 and TRBJ2-3; 13 bases agree with TRBD2. CDR1 and CDR2 from the germline V gene are MGHRA and YSYEKL. The CDR3 totals 17 residues. Trimming cost V 3 bases and J 2 bases; bases outside gene matches: 5.

This clonotype appeared many times. This chain connects TRBV12-3 or TRBV12-4 to TRBJ1-5, with D unresolved. The V gene lost 3 bases and the J gene lost 4 bases, with 10 bases spanning the gap. The CDR3 has 14 residues. The CDR3, as DNA: TGTGCCAGCAGTTTGTTAGGGCGGAATCAGCCCCAGCATTTT. Translated, it gives CASSLLGRNQPQHF.

This clonotype was observed a handful of times. Possible read error: a much larger clone is one base away. Here the CDR3 omits its conserved ending phenylalanine or tryptophan, so a read error is the likely source. CDR3 in DNA: TGTGCCAGCAGCCCCTTGGGGGGGGCGGATACGCAGTATTCT. Translation: CASSPLGGADTQYS. This chain uses TRBV5-4 with TRBJ2-3; possible D gene TRBD2, 7 bases. Trimming removed 4 bases from V and 6 bases from J, with 15 bases in between. The CDR3 consists of 14 residues. Germline assignment: CDR1 SGHNT and CDR2 YYREEE (reference sequence).

The V call is TRBV5-4, the J call TRBJ2-7, with 7 bases matching TRBD1. V was pared by 2 bases and J by 6 bases, with 8 bases of the junction left unmatched. Germline values: CDR1 SGHNT, CDR2 YYREEE (reference sequence). The CDR3 totals 14 residues. CDR3 DNA: TGTGCCAGCAGCTTTGTGGACAGGCCCCTCGAGCAGTACTTC. Translation: CASSFVDRPLEQYF.

The sample holds many counts of this clonotype. A junction boundary mismatches the germline segment, possibly from a read error. The V call is TRBV7-7, the J call TRBJ2-7; the D gene is possibly TRBD1 (6 bases). Germline CDR1 and CDR2: SSHAT and FNYEAQ (reference sequence). The CDR3 extends over 13 amino acids. CDR3 residues: CASSLNRDYEQYF. CDR3 DNA sequence: TGTGCTAGCAGCTTAAACAGGGACTACGAGCAGTACTTC.

Many counts were recorded for this clonotype. The rearrangement joins TRBV12-3 or TRBV12-4 to TRBJ2-7; no clear D gene. The CDR3 has 11 residues. The V gene lost 3 bases and the J gene lost 4 bases, with 4 bases spanning the gap. This chain's CDR3 is CASSFGYEQYF. The CDR3, as DNA: TGTGCCAGCAGTTTTGGGTACGAGCAGTACTTC.

The chain has TRBV2 and TRBJ1-2; D is uncertain. CDR3 length equals 14 residues. V was shortened by 0 bases and J by 4 bases, with 9 bases between the two germline ends. Germline V CDR1 and CDR2: SNHLY, FYNNEI. CDR3: CASSEAGGIYGYTF. CDR3 DNA sequence: TGTGCCAGCAGTGAAGCAGGAGGTATCTATGGCTACACCTTC.

This clonotype is judged medium-sized. This sequence joins TRBV20-1 and TRBJ2-1; 8 nucleotides align to TRBD2. CDR1 DFQATT and CDR2 SNEGSKA come from the germline V gene (reference sequence). The CDR3 length is 11 residues. V lost 6 bases and J lost 9; bases outside the gene matches: 4. Here the CDR3 reads CSAAGRGEQFF. CDR3 sequence (DNA): TGCAGTGCCGCCGGGAGGGGTGAGCAGTTCTTC.

This clonotype was counted a few times. The chain joins TRBV10-3 to TRBJ2-3; 13 positions agree with TRBD2. The CDR3 length is 16 residues. Losses at the gene ends were 5 bases for V and 4 bases for J; bases not matched to a gene: 6. CDR1 is ENHRY and CDR2 is SYGVKD in the germline V gene. Here the CDR3 DNA reads TGTGCCATCAGTTTCTGGACTAGCGGGAGTGCAGATACGCAGTATTTT. This encodes CAISFWTSGSADTQYF.

This clonotype showed up many times. The chain has TRBV7-2 and TRBJ2-7; TRBD2 might be the D (7 bases). V was trimmed by 3 bases and J by 6 bases, leaving 12 bases between them. The germline V gene has CDR1 SGHTA and CDR2 FQGNSA. The length of the CDR3 is 13 residues. The CDR3 DNA follows: TGTGCCAGCAGCTTCGAGGGGGGGGGCGAGCAGTACTTC. Translating it yields CASSFEGGGEQYF.

This clonotype is medium-sized. The DNA for the CDR3 is TGTGCCATCGGTACAGGGGGCACAGATACGCAGTATTTT. Its protein is CAIGTGGTDTQYF. This chain links TRBV10-3 with TRBJ2-3; 7 positions match TRBD1. CDR3 length equals 13 residues. J was trimmed by 1 base and V by 8 bases; bases with no gene match: 3. From germline, CDR1 is ENHRY and CDR2 SYGVKD.

This clonotype was recorded at least ten times. V is TRBV5-8 and J is TRBJ2-3; D remains unclear. Deletions cut 5 bases from V and 3 bases from J, with 10 bases between. From germline, CDR1 is SGHTS and CDR2 YDEGEE. This CDR3 has 13 amino acids. CDR3 sequence reads: CASRLSATDTQYF. The CDR3 region has the DNA TGTGCCAGCAGGTTAAGTGCGACAGATACGCAGTATTTT.

This clonotype appeared many times. A junction boundary mismatches the germline segment, possibly from a read error. J is TRBJ2-1 and V is TRBV19; the D gene is possibly TRBD2 (7 bases). Germline assignment: CDR1 LNHDA and CDR2 SQIVND (reference sequence). The CDR3 covers 14 residues. CDR3 residues: CASSMTGGAPEQFF. CDR3 nucleotides: TGTGCCAGCAGTATGACTGGGGGGGCGCCTGAGCAGTTCTTC.